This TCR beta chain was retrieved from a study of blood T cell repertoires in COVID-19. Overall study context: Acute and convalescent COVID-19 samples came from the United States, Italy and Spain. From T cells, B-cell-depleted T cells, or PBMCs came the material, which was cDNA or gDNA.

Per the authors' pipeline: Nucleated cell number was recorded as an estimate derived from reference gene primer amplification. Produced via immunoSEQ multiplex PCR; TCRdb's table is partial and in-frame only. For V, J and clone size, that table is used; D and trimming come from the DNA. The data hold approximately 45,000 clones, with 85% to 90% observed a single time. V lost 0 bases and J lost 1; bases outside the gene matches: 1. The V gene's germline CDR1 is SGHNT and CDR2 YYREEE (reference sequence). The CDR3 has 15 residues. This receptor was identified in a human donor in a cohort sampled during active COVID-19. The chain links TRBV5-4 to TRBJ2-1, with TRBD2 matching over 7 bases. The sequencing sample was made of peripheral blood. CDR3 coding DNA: TGTGCCAGCAGCTTGGCTAGCGGATCCTACAATGAGCAGTTCTTC. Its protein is CASSLASGSYNEQFF.